The sequence of this TCR beta chain was determined in a study of control samples from healthy donors and cancer patients. Trimming left V 4 bases short and J 4 bases short, with 14 bases between. Germline V gene lookup returns CDR1 KGHSY and CDR2 FQNENV. The CDR3 is made up of 15 amino acids. Sequenced by immunoSEQ multiplex PCR; TCRdb stores in-frame clones only, minus some. Seen here are 130,000 or so clones, 90% to 95% observed once, and the top ten hold around 13%. The sequence came from a man aged 35 to 55 in good health. What was sequenced was blood. This chain joins TRBV16 and TRBJ2-4; D is uncertain. The CDR3 nucleotides are TGTGCCAGCAGCCCAAGTGTCGGCGGAAAAAACATTCAGTACTTC. Encoded protein: CASSPSVGGKNIQYF.